These 11 T cell receptor beta chains came from one sample sequenced in a study of identical twins. TCRdb reprocessed the 5' RACE reads with MiXCR, giving one entry per CDR3 protein. The profile shows some 97,000 distinct CDR3 sequences, 4.5% to 6.5% of them singletons. Sequencing used memory T cells sorted from blood. The receptors come from a woman in her forties or fifties in good health.

This clonotype was detected ten times or more. The gene calls are TRBV20-1 and TRBJ2-1; D unclear. V was shortened by 0 bases and J by 0 bases, with 15 bases between the two germline ends. The germline V gene has CDR1 DFQATT and CDR2 SNEGSKA (reference sequence). This CDR3 is 17 amino acids long. For the CDR3, the DNA is TGCAGTGCTAGAGATCCTGAACTCCAGAGCTCCTACAATGAGCAGTTCTTC. Protein sequence: CSARDPELQSSYNEQFF.

This clonotype showed up many times. This chain's CDR3 is CASSLIRGEQYF. The CDR3 coding sequence is TGTGCCAGCAGTTTAATCCGGGGCGAGCAGTACTTC. The chain has TRBV12-3 or TRBV12-4 and TRBJ2-7; tentatively, D is TRBD2 (5 bases). Trimming stripped 2 bases from V and 6 bases from J, with 8 bases between. This CDR3 has 12 amino acids.

This clonotype was seen ten or more times. This chain connects TRBV4-1 to TRBJ1-6, with 10 positions matching TRBD1. The V segment lost 2 bases and the J segment 7 bases; nucleotides outside the gene matches: 5. The CDR3 contains 16 residues. Germline V lookup: CDR1 MGHRA, CDR2 YSYEKL. The CDR3 bases are TGCGCCAGCAGCCAAACGACAGGGGGCAACAATTCACCCCTCCACTTT. As protein: CASSQTTGGNNSPLHF.

This clonotype was detected ten times or more. The chain uses TRBV10-3 and TRBJ2-5; TRBD2 agrees at 14 bases. V lost 4 bases and J lost 3; bases outside the gene matches: 7. CDR3 length: 17 amino acids. CDR1 is ENHRY, CDR2 SYGVKD, per germline. The CDR3 DNA is TGTGCCATCAGTGCGGCACCGGGACTAGCGGGGGAAGAGACCCAGTACTTC. This codes for CAISAAPGLAGEETQYF.

This clonotype was detected ten times or more. This chain links TRBV14 with TRBJ1-1; tentatively, D is TRBD1 (5 bases). V shed 7 bases and J shed 0 bases, with 9 bases lying between them. The CDR3 has 13 amino acids. The germline gives CDR1 SGHDN, CDR2 FVKESK. The CDR3 loop reads CASTLQVNTEAFF. In DNA, the CDR3 is TGTGCCAGCACCCTACAGGTGAACACTGAAGCTTTCTTT. The whole variable domain, filled in from reference TRBV14 and TRBJ1-1, reads EAGVTQFPSHSVIEKGQTVTLRCDPISGHDNLYWYRRVMGKEIKFLLHFVKESKQDESGMPNNRFLAERTGGTYSTLKVQPAELEDSGVYFCASTLQVNTEAFFGQGTRLTVV.

This clonotype turned up a few times. V and J are TRBV3-1 and TRBJ2-6; 12 bases agree with TRBD2. With 2 bases clipped from V and 0 bases from J, the junction kept 8 bases outside the gene matches. Germline-derived CDR1 and CDR2 are LGHDT and YNNKEL (reference sequence). This CDR3 is 20 amino acids long. CDR3 loop: CASSQRRTSGAASGANVLTF. CDR3 DNA sequence: TGTGCCAGCAGCCAACGCCGGACTAGCGGGGCCGCCTCTGGGGCCAACGTCCTGACTTTC. Filled out from reference TRBV3-1 and TRBJ2-6, the complete variable domain reads DTAVSQTPKYLVTQMGNDKSIKCEQNLGHDTMYWYKQDSKKFLKIMFSYNNKELIINETVPNRFSPKSPDKAHLNLHINSLELGDSAVYFCASSQRRTSGAASGANVLTFGAGSRLTVL.

This clonotype was seen at least ten times. The V gene is TRBV12-3 or TRBV12-4, the J gene TRBJ2-3, with D perhaps matching TRBD1 (5 bases). The V gene lost 2 bases and the J gene lost 7 bases, with 7 bases spanning the gap. The CDR3 spans 12 residues. The DNA of the CDR3 is TGTGCCAGCAGTTTAAAGGGGAATACGCAGTATTTT. Its translation: CASSLKGNTQYF.

This clonotype has at least ten counts. The chain employs TRBV4-1 and TRBJ1-4; D remains ambiguous. This CDR3 is 18 amino acids long. V gave up 0 bases and J gave up 0 bases, with 14 bases separating them. CDR1 and CDR2 (germline): MGHRA, YSYEKL. The DNA for the CDR3 is TGCGCCAGCAGCCAAGATCCCCCGGACGGAGCAACTAATGAAAAACTGTTTTTT. As protein: CASSQDPPDGATNEKLFF.

This clonotype appeared many times. The rearrangement joins TRBV27 to TRBJ1-1, with 7 positions matching TRBD1. The CDR3 is 14 amino acids. CDR1 is MNHEY and CDR2 is SMNVEV in the germline V gene (reference sequence). The ends lost 6 bases at V and 1 base at J; junction bases unmatched: 5. In DNA, the CDR3 is TGTGCCAGCAGACGACAGGGACAGAACACTGAAGCTTTCTTT. Translating it yields CASRRQGQNTEAFF.

This clonotype was observed at least ten times. This chain links TRBV20-1 with TRBJ2-7; perhaps TRBD2 as D (6 bases). This CDR3 has 12 amino acids. V lost 5 bases and J lost 3, with 11 bases in between. Germline loops: CDR1 DFQATT, CDR2 SNEGSKA (reference sequence). The DNA of the CDR3 is TGCAGTGCTCAACGGGGAGGCTACGAGCAGTACTTC. Its translation is CSAQRGGYEQYF.

There are many counts of this clonotype. This chain uses TRBV6-1 with TRBJ2-3; D may be TRBD2 (6 bases). CDR1 MNHNS and CDR2 SASEGT come from the germline V gene. The CDR3 totals 15 residues. Trimming removed 1 base from V and 6 bases from J, with 14 bases in between. The CDR3 here is CASSEDGRGFDTQYF. The CDR3 region has the DNA TGTGCCAGCAGTGAAGACGGGAGAGGTTTTGATACGCAGTATTTT.